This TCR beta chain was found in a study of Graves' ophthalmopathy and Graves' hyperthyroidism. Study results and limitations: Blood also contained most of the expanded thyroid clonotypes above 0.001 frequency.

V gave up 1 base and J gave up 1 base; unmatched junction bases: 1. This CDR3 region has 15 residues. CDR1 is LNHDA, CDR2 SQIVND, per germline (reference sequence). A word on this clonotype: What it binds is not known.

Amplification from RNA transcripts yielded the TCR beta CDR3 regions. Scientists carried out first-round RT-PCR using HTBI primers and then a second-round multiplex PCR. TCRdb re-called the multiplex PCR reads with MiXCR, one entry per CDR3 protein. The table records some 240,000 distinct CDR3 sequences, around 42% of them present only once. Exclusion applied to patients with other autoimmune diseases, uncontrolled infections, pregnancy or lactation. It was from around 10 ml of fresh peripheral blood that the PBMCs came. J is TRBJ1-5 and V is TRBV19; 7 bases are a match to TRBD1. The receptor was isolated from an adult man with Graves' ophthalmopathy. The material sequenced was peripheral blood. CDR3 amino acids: CASSIGRGSNQPQHF. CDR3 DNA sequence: TGTGCCAGTAGTATAGGCAGGGGGAGCAATCAGCCCCAGCATTTT.